Described below is a single T cell receptor beta chain sequence and its context. Its antigen is not known. The data were produced by immunoSEQ multiplex PCR, yet TCRdb's version contains in-frame clones alone and is incomplete. The sample contains about 120,000 clones, about 93% of which appear only once. This CDR3 has 16 residues. The V end was cut by 6 bases, the J end by 0 bases, with 15 bases between. Germline CDR1 SGDLS, CDR2 YYNGEE. This sample was included in a study of T cell responses to AZD1222 COVID-19 vaccine. General study findings and limits: Regions 160-218 and 743-854 dominated among vaccine-associated CD4 TCRs spanning spike. Increases in Spike-specific TCR breadth and depth were seen after two AZD1222 doses. Most donors were white British, females outnumbered males, and clonal diversity was possibly underestimated.

The sequence derives from an adult who received the AZD1222 COVID-19 vaccine. This sequence joins TRBV9 and TRBJ2-2; D uncertain. Sequencing used peripheral blood, obtained 28 days after the second AZD1222 dose. CDR3 in DNA: TGTGCCAGCACCTTAGACCCCTCGGCGAACACCGGGGAGCTGTTTTTT. It is translated as CASTLDPSANTGELFF. Full variable domain (rest looked up from reference TRBV9 and TRBJ2-2): DSGVTQTPKHLITATGQRVTLRCSPRSGDLSVYWYQQSLDQGLQFLIQYYNGEERAKGNILERFSAQQFPDLHSELNLSSLELGDSALYFCASTLDPSANTGELFFGEGSRLTVL.